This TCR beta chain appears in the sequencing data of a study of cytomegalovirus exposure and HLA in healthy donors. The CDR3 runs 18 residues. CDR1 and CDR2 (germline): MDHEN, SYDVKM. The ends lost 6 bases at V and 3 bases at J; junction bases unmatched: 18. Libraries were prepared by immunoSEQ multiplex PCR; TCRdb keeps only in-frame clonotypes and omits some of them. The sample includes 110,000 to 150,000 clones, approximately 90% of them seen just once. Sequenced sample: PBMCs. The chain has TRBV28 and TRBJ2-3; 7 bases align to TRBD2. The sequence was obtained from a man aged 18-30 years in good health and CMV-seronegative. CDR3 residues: CASSIIRRTGGGTDTQYF. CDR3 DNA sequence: TGTGCCAGCAGCATAATCCGTCGGACGGGAGGAGGGACAGATACGCAGTATTTT.